A single T cell receptor beta chain is shown here with its context. Its antigen is still unknown. Repertoires were generated with immunoSEQ multiplex PCR, while TCRdb's copy carries only in-frame clones and drops some. The sample records 170,000 or so clones, 85% to 95% being singletons. The entry originates in a study of T cell responses to AZD1222 COVID-19 vaccine. Study-level points and caveats: Vaccine-associated CD4 TCRs spanned spike, dominant at 160-218 and 743-854. Baseline antibody screening turned up just a handful of seropositive AZD1222 recipients. Compared with day 0, the breadth and depth of the Spike-specific TCR repertoire rose significantly after two doses of AZD1222. Reportedly, nearly half of unique spike TCRs recognized epitopes outside B.1.351/B.1.1.7 mutations.

V was cut by 6 bases and J by 1 base, with 16 bases left in between. The germline V gene encodes CDR1 LNHDA and CDR2 SQIVND (reference sequence). This CDR3 comprises 16 residues. This chain uses TRBV19 with TRBJ1-3; perhaps TRBD1 as D (6 bases). The TCR was taken from an adult in good health. Sequencing used peripheral blood, obtained on day 0 of AZD1222 vaccination. CDR3 bases: TGTGCCAGTAGGACATCAGGGGCATTTTCTGGAAACACCATATATTTT. This encodes CASRTSGAFSGNTIYF.